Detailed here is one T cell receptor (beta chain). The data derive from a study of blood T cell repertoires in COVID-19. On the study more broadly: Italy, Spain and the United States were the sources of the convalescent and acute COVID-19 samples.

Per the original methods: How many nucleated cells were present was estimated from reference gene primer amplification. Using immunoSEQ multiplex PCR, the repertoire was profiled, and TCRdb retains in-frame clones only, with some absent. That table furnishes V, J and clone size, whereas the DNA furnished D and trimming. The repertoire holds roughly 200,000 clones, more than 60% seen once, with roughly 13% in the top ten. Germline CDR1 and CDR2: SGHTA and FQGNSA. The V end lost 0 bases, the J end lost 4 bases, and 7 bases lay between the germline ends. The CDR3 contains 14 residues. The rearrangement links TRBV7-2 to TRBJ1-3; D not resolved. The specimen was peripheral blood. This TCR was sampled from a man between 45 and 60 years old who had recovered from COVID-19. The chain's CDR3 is CASSLARPGNTIYF. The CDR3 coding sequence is TGTGCCAGCAGCTTAGCCAGGCCGGGAAACACCATATATTTT.